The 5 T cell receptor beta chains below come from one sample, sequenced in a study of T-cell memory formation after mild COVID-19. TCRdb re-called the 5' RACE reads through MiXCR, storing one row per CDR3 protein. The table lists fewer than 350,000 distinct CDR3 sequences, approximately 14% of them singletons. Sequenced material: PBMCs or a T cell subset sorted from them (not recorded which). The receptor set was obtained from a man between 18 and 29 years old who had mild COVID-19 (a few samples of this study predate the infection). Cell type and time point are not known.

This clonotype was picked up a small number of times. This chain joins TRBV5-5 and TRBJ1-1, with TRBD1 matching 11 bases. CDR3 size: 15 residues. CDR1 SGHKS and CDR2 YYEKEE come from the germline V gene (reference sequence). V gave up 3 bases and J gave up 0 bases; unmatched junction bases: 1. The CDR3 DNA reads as TGTGCCAGCAGCTGGGGACAGGGGGTGAACACTGAAGCTTTCTTT. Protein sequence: CASSWGQGVNTEAFF.

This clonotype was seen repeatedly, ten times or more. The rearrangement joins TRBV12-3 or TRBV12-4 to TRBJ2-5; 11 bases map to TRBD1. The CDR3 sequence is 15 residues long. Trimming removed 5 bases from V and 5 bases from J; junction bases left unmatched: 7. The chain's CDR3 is CASSPLGTGGETQYF. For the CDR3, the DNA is TGTGCCAGCAGTCCCCTCGGGACAGGGGGGGAGACCCAGTACTTC.

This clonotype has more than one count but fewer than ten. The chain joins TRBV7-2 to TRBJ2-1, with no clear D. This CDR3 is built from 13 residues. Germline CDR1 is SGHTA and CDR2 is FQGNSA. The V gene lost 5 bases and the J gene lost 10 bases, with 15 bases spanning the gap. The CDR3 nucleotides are TGTGCCAGCAGCCCCGAAAGACTTGGGGAGCAGTTCTTC. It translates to CASSPERLGEQFF.

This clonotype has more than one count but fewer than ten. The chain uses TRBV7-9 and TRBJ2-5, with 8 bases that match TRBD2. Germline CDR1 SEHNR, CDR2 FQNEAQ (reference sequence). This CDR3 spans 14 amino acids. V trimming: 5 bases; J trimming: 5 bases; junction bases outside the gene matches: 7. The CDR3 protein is CASSPLGLVETQYF. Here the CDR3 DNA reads TGTGCCAGCAGCCCCCTGGGACTAGTGGAGACCCAGTACTTC.

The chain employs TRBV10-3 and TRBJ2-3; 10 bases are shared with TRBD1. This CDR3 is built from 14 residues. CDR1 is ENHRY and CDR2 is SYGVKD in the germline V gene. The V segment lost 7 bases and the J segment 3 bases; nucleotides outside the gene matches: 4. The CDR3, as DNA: TGTGCCATCAAAGGGACAGGGGAGACAGATACGCAGTATTTT. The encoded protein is CAIKGTGETDTQYF.